This TCR beta chain was found in a study of blood T cell repertoires in COVID-19. Study information: Spain, Italy and the United States supplied samples that represented acute and convalescent COVID-19. T cells, B-cell-depleted T cells, or PBMCs supplied cDNA or gDNA.

Only in-frame clones appear in the TCRdb table, and some are missing; sequencing was by immunoSEQ multiplex PCR. Here the sample spans just under 350,000 clones, about 93% being singletons. Trimming left V 4 bases short and J 2 bases short, with 22 bases between. The CDR3 is made up of 18 amino acids. CDR1 SGHKS and CDR2 YYEKEE come from the germline V gene (reference sequence). This chain links TRBV5-5 with TRBJ2-1; TRBD1 is a possible D gene (6 bases). Material for sequencing was peripheral blood. This TCR was recovered from a woman aged 18 to 35 who had recovered from COVID-19. This CDR3 reads CASSPVLVQGFPYNEQFF. In nucleotides, the CDR3 is TGTGCCAGCAGCCCCGTCCTGGTACAGGGATTTCCCTACAATGAGCAGTTCTTC.